These T cell receptor beta chains were read from a single sample in a study of technical replicates of blood from several donors. TCRdb's table, derived via immunoSEQ multiplex PCR, lists solely in-frame clones and lacks some. Found here are approximately 77,000 clones, around 94% of them singletons; the top ten hold about 0.38%. Sequenced: T cells isolated from PBMCs. The receptor set was obtained from a human donor in good health. The CDR3 runs from the conserved cysteine through the conserved F or W. A D gene is named only where the DNA matches it firmly. Rows may omit the clone size; those that give it use once, few, many or a size class.

size,J,V,D,CDR3,DNA
.,TRBJ2-3,TRBV27,TRBD2,CASSLAGVSDTQYF,TGTGCCAGCAGTTTAGCGGGAGTGTCAGATACGCAGTATTTT
.,TRBJ1-4,TRBV5-6,TRBD1,CASSLQRTGWGEKLFF,TGTGCCAGCAGCCTACAAAGGACAGGATGGGGGGAAAAACTGTTTTTT
.,TRBJ1-1,TRBV10-1,.,CASSENRDTEAFF,TGCGCCAGCAGTGAGAACAGAGACACTGAAGCTTTCTTT
.,TRBJ2-3,TRBV7-2,.,CASSLTSSTDTQYF,TGTGCCAGCAGCTTAACTAGCAGCACAGATACGCAGTATTTT
.,TRBJ2-1,TRBV4-1,TRBD2,CASSQEGLAGYNEQFF,TGCGCCAGCAGCCAAGAGGGCCTAGCGGGCTACAATGAGCAGTTCTTC
.,TRBJ2-2,TRBV6-5,.,CASSSTGELFF,TGTGCCAGCAGTTCAACCGGGGAGCTGTTTTTT
.,TRBJ2-7,TRBV6-5,.,CASSSGLYEQYF,TGTGCCAGCAGTTCCGGACTCTACGAGCAGTACTTC
.,TRBJ2-2,TRBV4-1,.,CASSQGGGQRIGELFF,TGCGCCAGCAGCCAAGGGGGGGGACAAAGAATCGGGGAGCTGTTTTTT
.,TRBJ2-1,TRBV4-3,TRBD2,CASSQDNLAGTTNNEQFF,TGCGCCAGCAGCCAAGATAATTTAGCCGGGACTACGAACAATGAGCAGTTCTTC
.,TRBJ2-1,TRBV11-3,.,CASSLREYVYNEQFF,TGTGCCAGCAGTTTAAGGGAGTATGTCTACAATGAGCAGTTCTTC
.,TRBJ2-7,TRBV9,.,CASSPRSPSSYEQYF,TGTGCCAGCAGCCCCCGTTCGCCGAGCTCCTACGAGCAGTACTTC
.,TRBJ2-7,TRBV5-1,TRBD1,CASSLGQGTGEQYF,TGCGCCAGCAGCTTGGGACAGGGGACAGGTGAGCAGTACTTC
.,TRBJ2-1,TRBV7-3,TRBD2,CASSLTGTTEQFF,TGTGCCAGCAGCTTAACAGGGACTACTGAGCAGTTCTTC
.,TRBJ1-1,TRBV28,.,CASSPDAGMNTEAFF,TGTGCCAGCAGTCCCGATGCGGGGATGAACACTGAAGCTTTCTTT
.,TRBJ1-2,TRBV5-1,TRBD1,CASSSGTGGSFYGYTF,TGCGCCAGCAGCTCCGGGACAGGGGGTTCATTCTATGGCTACACCTTC
.,TRBJ2-7,TRBV11-2,.,CASSFMAVVQGYYEQYF,TGTGCCAGCAGCTTCATGGCCGTTGTGCAGGGATACTACGAGCAGTACTTC
once,TRBJ1-4,TRBV5-8,.,CASSLGGGAATNEKLFF,TGTGCCAGCAGCTTAGGAGGAGGGGCGGCAACTAATGAAAAACTGTTTTTT
.,TRBJ1-1,TRBV5-1,TRBD1,CASSPQRRTGENEAFF,TGCGCCAGCAGCCCACAAAGGAGGACAGGGGAAAATGAAGCTTTCTTT
.,TRBJ2-7,TRBV9,TRBD2,CASSVGLAGTTSYEQYF,TGTGCCAGCAGCGTGGGGCTAGCGGGTACCACCTCCTACGAGCAGTACTTC
.,TRBJ2-7,TRBV7-2,TRBD1,CASSLIGGTGKVEQYF,TGTGCCAGCAGCTTAATTGGTGGGACAGGCAAGGTCGAGCAGTACTTC
.,TRBJ2-5,TRBV10-3,TRBD2,CAINGPIAGGPGLETQYF,TGTGCCATCAATGGACCCATAGCGGGAGGGCCCGGTTTGGAGACCCAGTACTTC
.,TRBJ2-1,TRBV28,.,CASRITTGGSYNEQFF,TGTGCCAGCAGAATAACCACAGGAGGGTCCTACAATGAGCAGTTCTTC
.,TRBJ2-7,TRBV9,TRBD2,CASSGPGLAGSYEQYF,TGTGCCAGCAGCGGACCGGGACTAGCGGGTTCCTACGAGCAGTACTTC
.,TRBJ2-1,TRBV4-3,TRBD1,CASSPGDRGVDEQFF,TGCGCCAGCAGCCCCGGGGACAGGGGGGTCGATGAGCAGTTCTTC
.,TRBJ2-3,TRBV19,.,CASSPESTGISQYF,TGTGCCAGTAGTCCCGAATCCACGGGGATTTCGCAGTATTTT
.,TRBJ1-4,TRBV6-1,TRBD1,CASSDQGGIGEKLFF,TGTGCCAGCAGTGATCAGGGGGGAATTGGTGAAAAACTGTTTTTT
.,TRBJ1-2,TRBV28,.,CASKVTGAAHGYTF,TGTGCCAGCAAGGTTACTGGGGCGGCCCATGGCTACACCTTC
.,TRBJ2-3,TRBV27,TRBD1,CASSLGPGTGGKDTQYF,TGTGCCAGCAGTTTAGGCCCTGGGACAGGGGGGAAAGATACGCAGTATTTT
.,TRBJ1-1,TRBV5-1,TRBD1,CASSLGLTGWNTEAFF,TGCGCCAGCAGCTTGGGTCTGACAGGGTGGAACACTGAAGCTTTCTTT
.,TRBJ2-3,TRBV6-5,TRBD2,CASSYSASGSDTQYF,TGTGCCAGCAGTTACTCTGCTAGCGGGAGCGATACGCAGTATTTT
.,TRBJ2-1,TRBV6-6,.,CATSNRGSYNEQFF,TGTGCCACCTCAAACCGGGGCTCCTACAATGAGCAGTTCTTC
.,TRBJ2-7,TRBV5-1,TRBD1,CASSADRDPSYEQYF,TGCGCCAGCAGCGCCGACAGGGATCCCTCCTACGAGCAGTACTTC
.,TRBJ1-3,TRBV15,.,CATSRDSSTIYF,TGTGCCACCAGCAGAGACTCTTCTACCATATATTTT
.,TRBJ2-7,TRBV29-1,.,CSVARTASYEQYF,TGCAGCGTTGCGAGGACAGCGTCCTACGAGCAGTACTTC
.,TRBJ2-5,TRBV6-6,TRBD2,CASSYYRLAGETQYF,TGTGCCAGCAGTTATTACCGACTAGCGGGAGAGACCCAGTACTTC
few,TRBJ1-5,TRBV2,.,CASTGLLNQPQHF,TGTGCCAGCACCGGACTGCTAAATCAGCCCCAGCATTTT
.,TRBJ2-1,TRBV11-2,TRBD2,CASSPRTSGSQWRNEQFF,TGTGCCAGCAGCCCCAGGACTAGCGGGAGTCAATGGAGGAATGAGCAGTTCTTC
.,TRBJ2-5,TRBV4-1,.,CASSLRDPQETQYF,TGCGCCAGCAGCCTGCGGGATCCCCAAGAGACCCAGTACTTC
.,TRBJ2-5,TRBV29-1,.,CSGRVGLAGETQYF,TGCAGCGGAAGAGTAGGGCTAGCCGGAGAGACCCAGTACTTC
.,TRBJ1-2,TRBV7-3,.,CASSLTSGDGYTF,TGTGCCAGCAGCTTAACTTCAGGGGATGGCTACACCTTC
.,TRBJ1-4,TRBV2,TRBD1,CAITPGGSEKLFF,TGTGCCATTACCCCAGGGGGCAGTGAAAAACTGTTTTTT
few,TRBJ1-1,TRBV6-5,.,CASTTTLNTEAFF,TGTGCCAGCACTACCACTCTGAACACTGAAGCTTTCTTT
.,TRBJ2-1,TRBV25-1,TRBD2,CASSEFRGAGDEQFF,TGTGCCAGCAGTGAATTTCGGGGAGCGGGAGATGAGCAGTTCTTC
once,TRBJ1-5,TRBV25-1,TRBD1,CASSDAGGDQPQHF,TGTGCCAGCAGTGACGCAGGGGGCGATCAGCCCCAGCATTTT
.,TRBJ2-5,TRBV11-1,TRBD2,CASSFGLAPETQYF,TGTGCCAGCAGCTTTGGACTAGCCCCTGAGACCCAGTACTTC
few,TRBJ2-2,TRBV27,.,CASSLDRLPTGELFF,TGTGCCAGCAGTCTCGACAGATTACCCACCGGGGAGCTGTTTTTT
.,TRBJ2-1,TRBV5-8,TRBD1,CASSHPGTAAYNEQFF,TGTGCCAGCAGCCATCCCGGGACAGCGGCCTACAATGAGCAGTTCTTC